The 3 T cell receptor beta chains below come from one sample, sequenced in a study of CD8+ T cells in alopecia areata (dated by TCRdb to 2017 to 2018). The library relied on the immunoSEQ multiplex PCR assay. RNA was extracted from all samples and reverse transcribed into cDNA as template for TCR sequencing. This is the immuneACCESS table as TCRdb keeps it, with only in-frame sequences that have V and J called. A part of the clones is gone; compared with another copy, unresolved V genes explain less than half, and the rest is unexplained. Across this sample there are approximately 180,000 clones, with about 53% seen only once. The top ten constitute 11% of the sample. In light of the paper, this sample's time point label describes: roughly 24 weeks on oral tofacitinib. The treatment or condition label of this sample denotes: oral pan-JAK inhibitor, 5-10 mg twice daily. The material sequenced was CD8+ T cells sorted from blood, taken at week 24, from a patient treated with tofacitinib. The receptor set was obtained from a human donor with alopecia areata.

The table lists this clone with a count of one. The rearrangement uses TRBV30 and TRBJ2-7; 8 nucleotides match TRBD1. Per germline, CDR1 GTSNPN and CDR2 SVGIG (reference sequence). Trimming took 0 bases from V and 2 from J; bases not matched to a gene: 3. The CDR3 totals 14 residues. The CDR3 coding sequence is TGTGCCTGGAGTGTTGGGACAGGACCCTACGAGCAGTACTTC. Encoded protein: CAWSVGTGPYEQYF.

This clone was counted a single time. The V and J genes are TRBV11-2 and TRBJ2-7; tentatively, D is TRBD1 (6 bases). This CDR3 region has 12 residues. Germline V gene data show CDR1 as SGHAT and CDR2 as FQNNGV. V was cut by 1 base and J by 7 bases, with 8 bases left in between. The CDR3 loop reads CASSLVRGEQYF. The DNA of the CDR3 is TGTGCCAGCAGCTTAGTCAGGGGAGAGCAGTACTTC.

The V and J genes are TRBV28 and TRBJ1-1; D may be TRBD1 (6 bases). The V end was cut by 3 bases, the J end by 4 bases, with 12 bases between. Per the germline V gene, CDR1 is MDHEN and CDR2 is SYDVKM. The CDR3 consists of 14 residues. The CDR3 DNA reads TGTGCCAGCAGTTTTTATCAGGGGAGCACTGAAGCTTTCTTT. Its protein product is CASSFYQGSTEAFF.